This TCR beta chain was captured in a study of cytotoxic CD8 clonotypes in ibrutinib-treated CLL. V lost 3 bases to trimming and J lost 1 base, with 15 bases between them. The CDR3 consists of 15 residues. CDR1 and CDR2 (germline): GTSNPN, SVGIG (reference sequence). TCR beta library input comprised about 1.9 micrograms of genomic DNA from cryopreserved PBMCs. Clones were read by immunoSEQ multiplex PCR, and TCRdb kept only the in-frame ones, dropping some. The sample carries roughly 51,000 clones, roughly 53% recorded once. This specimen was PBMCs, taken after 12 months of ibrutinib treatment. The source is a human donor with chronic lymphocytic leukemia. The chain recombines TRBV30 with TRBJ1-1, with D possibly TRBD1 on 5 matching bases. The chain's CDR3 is CAWSPVGAWNTEAFF. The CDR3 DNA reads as TGTGCCTGGAGCCCCGTAGGGGCCTGGAACACTGAAGCTTTCTTT.